This T cell receptor (beta chain) was found in a study of blood T cell repertoires in COVID-19. At the level of the study: The United States, Italy and Spain provided the acute and convalescent COVID-19 samples. The analysed material was cDNA or gDNA that came from T cells, B-cell-depleted T cells, or PBMCs.

The CDR3 runs to 15 residues. The germline V gene encodes CDR1 ENHRY and CDR2 SYGVKD. The J segment lost 5 bases and the V segment lost 8 bases, leaving 10 bases of the junction unmatched. In the authors' workflow: How many nucleated cells were present was estimated from reference gene primer amplification. The table came from immunoSEQ multiplex PCR; TCRdb's copy has only in-frame clones and leaves some out. V and J calls and clone size are those listed in that table; D and trimming were worked out from the DNA. The sample contains about 130,000 clones, around 80% of which appear only once. The receptor was isolated from a man in his sixties who had recovered from COVID-19. The rearrangement joins TRBV10-3 to TRBJ2-3; 10 nucleotides agree with TRBD1. The sequencing input was peripheral blood. CDR3 sequence reads: CAIGRGGQGKDTQYF. In DNA form, the CDR3 reads TGTGCCATCGGAAGGGGGGGACAGGGGAAAGATACGCAGTATTTT.